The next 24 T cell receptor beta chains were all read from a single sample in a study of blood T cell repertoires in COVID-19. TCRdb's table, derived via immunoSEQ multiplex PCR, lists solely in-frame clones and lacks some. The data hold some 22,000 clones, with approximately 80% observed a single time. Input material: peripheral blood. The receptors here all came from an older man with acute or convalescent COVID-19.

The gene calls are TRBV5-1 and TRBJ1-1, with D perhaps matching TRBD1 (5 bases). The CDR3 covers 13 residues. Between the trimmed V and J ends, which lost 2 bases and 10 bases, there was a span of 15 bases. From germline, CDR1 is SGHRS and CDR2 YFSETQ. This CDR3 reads CASSLNSNQGAFF. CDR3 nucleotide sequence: TGCGCCAGCAGCTTAAACTCAAATCAGGGAGCTTTCTTT.

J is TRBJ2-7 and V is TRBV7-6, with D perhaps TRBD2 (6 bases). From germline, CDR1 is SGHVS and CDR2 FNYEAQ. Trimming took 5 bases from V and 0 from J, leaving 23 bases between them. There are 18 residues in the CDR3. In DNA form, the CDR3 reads TGTGCCAGCAGCCGACCTCCTTCTAGCGCCCAAAGCTCCTACGAGCAGTACTTC. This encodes CASSRPPSSAQSSYEQYF.

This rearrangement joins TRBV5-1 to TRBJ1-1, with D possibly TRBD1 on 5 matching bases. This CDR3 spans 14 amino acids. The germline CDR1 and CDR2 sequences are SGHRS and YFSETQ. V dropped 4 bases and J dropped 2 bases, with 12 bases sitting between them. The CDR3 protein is CASSRSTVNTEAFF. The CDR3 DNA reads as TGCGCCAGCAGCCGCTCGACAGTTAACACTGAAGCTTTCTTT.

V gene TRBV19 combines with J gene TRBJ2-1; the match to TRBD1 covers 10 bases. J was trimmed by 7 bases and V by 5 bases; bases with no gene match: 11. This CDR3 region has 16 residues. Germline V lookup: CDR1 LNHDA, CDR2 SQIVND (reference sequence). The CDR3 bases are TGTGCCAGTAGTCCCAGGACAGGGGGGACGAAAAATGAGCAGTTCTTC. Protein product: CASSPRTGGTKNEQFF.

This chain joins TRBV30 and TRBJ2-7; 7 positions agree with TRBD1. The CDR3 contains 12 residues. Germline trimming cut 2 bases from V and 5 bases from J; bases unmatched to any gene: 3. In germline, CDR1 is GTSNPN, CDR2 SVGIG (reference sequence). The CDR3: CAWSRQGHEQYF. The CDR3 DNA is TGTGCCTGGAGTCGACAGGGTCACGAGCAGTACTTC.

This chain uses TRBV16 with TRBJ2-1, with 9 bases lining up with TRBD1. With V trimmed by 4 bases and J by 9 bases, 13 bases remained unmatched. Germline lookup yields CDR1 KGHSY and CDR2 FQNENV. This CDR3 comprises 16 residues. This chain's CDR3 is CASSPTRGQGGTEQFF. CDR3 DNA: TGTGCCAGCAGCCCCACGAGGGGACAGGGAGGGACTGAGCAGTTCTTC.

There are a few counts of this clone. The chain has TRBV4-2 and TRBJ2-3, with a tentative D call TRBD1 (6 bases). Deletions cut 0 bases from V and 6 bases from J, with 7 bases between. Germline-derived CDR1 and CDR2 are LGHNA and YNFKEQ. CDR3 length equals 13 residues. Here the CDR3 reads CASSQEGGDTQYF. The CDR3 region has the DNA TGTGCCAGCAGCCAAGAAGGGGGTGATACGCAGTATTTT.

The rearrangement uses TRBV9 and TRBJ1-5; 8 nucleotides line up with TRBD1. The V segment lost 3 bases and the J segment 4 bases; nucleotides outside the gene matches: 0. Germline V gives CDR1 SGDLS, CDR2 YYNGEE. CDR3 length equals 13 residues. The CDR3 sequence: CASSGTGNQPQHF. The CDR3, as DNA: TGTGCCAGCAGCGGGACAGGGAATCAGCCCCAGCATTTT.

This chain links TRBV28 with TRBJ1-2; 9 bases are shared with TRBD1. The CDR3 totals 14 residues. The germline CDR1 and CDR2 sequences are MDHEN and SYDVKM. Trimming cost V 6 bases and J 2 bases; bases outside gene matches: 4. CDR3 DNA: TGTGCCAGCAGCAAAGACAGGGGGAACTATGGCTACACCTTC. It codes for CASSKDRGNYGYTF.

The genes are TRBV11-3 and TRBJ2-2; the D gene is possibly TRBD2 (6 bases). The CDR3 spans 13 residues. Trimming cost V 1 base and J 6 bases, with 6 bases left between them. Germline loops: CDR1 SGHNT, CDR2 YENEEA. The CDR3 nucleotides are TGTGCCAGCAGCTTAGGGGGGGCCGGGGAGCTGTTTTTT. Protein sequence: CASSLGGAGELFF. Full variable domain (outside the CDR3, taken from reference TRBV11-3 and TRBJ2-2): EAGVVQSPRYKIIEKKQPVAFWCNPISGHNTLYWYLQNLGQGPELLIRYENEEAVDDSQLPKDRFSAERLKGVDSTLKIQPAELGDSAVYLCASSLGGAGELFFGEGSRLTVL.

The CDR3 coding sequence is TGTGCCAGCAGCTCCGGACCACAGGGGGCGCGAGCTTTCTTT. As protein: CASSSGPQGARAFF. The V call is TRBV5-4, the J call TRBJ1-1; 9 nucleotides match TRBD1. Looked up from germline, CDR1 is SGHNT and CDR2 is YYREEE (reference sequence). The V and J ends lost 3 bases and 10 bases, in that order; junction bases with no gene match: 10. The CDR3 spans 14 residues.

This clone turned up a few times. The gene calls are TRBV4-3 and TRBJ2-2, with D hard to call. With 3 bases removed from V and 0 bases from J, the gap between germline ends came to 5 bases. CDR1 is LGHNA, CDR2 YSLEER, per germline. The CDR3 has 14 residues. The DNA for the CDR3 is TGCGCCAGCAGCCATTCCGCGAACACCGGGGAGCTGTTTTTT. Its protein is CASSHSANTGELFF.

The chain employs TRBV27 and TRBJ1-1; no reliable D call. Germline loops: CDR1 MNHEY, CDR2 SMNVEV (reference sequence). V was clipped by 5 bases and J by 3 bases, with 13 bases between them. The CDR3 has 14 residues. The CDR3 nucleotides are TGTGCCAGCAGTGCCTCCTCGGGAGACACTGAAGCTTTCTTT. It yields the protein CASSASSGDTEAFF.

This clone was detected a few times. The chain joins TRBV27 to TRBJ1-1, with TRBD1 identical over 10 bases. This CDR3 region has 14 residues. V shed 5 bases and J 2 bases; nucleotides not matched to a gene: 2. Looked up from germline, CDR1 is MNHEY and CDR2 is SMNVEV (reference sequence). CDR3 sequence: CASSRTGGNTEAFF. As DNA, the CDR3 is TGTGCCAGCAGTCGGACAGGGGGTAACACTGAAGCTTTCTTT.

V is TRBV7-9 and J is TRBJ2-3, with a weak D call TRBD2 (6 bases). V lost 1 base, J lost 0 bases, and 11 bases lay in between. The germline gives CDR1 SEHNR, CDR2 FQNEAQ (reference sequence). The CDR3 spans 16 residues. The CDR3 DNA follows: TGTGCCAGCAGCTTAGAGGGCGGGGCAAGCACAGATACGCAGTATTTT. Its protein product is CASSLEGGASTDTQYF.

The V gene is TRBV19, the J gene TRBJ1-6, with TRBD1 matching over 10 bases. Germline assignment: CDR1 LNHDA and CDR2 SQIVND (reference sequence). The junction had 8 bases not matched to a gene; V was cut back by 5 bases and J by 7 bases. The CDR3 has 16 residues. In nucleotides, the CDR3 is TGTGCCAGTAGTTCGTCGACAGGGGGCCAAAATTCACCCCTCCACTTT. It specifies CASSSSTGGQNSPLHF.

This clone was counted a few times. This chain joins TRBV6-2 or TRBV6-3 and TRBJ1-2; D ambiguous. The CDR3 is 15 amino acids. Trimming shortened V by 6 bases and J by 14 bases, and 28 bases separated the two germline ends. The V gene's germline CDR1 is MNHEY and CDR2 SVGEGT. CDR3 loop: CASSLTYPGVRGETF. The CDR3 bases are TGTGCCAGCAGCTTAACCTACCCCGGGGTCCGTGGTGAGACCTTC.

The CDR3 is CASRATGSSYNEQFF. The CDR3 DNA follows: TGCGCCAGCAGAGCTACAGGGAGCTCCTACAATGAGCAGTTCTTC. The chain has TRBV5-1 and TRBJ2-1, with D perhaps TRBD1 (6 bases). The germline gives CDR1 SGHRS, CDR2 YFSETQ. Between the trimmed V and J ends, which lost 5 bases and 0 bases, there was a span of 12 bases. This CDR3 is built from 15 residues.

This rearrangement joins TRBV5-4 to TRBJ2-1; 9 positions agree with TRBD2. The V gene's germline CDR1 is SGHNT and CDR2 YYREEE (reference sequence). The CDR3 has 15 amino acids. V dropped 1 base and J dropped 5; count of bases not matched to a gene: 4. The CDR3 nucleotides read TGTGCCAGCAGCTTGCTGGGACTAGCTGACAATGAGCAGTTCTTC. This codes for CASSLLGLADNEQFF.

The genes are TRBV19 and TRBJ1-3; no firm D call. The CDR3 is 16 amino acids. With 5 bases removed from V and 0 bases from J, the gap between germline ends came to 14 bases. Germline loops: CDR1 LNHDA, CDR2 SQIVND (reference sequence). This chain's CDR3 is CASSVLTPSSGNTIYF. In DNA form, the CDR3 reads TGTGCCAGTAGTGTCCTAACCCCGAGCTCTGGAAACACCATATATTTT.

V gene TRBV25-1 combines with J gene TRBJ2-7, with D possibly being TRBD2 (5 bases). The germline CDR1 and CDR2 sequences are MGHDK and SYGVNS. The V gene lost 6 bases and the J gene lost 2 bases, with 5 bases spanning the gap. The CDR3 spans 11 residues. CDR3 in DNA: TGTGCCAGCAGAGCGGCCTACGAGCAGTACTTC. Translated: CASRAAYEQYF.

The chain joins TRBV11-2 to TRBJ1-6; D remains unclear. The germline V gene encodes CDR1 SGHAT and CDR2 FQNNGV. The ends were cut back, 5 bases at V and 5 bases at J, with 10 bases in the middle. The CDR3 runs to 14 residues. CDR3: CASSRRSDNSPLHF. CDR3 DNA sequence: TGTGCCAGCAGCCGGAGGAGTGATAATTCACCCCTCCACTTT.

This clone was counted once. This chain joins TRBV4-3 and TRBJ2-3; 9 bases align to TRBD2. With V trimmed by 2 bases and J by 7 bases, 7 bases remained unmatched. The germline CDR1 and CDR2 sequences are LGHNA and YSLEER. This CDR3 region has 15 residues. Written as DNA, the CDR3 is TGCGCCAGCAGCCAACTAGCGGGGCAAAGTCATACGCAGTATTTT. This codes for CASSQLAGQSHTQYF.

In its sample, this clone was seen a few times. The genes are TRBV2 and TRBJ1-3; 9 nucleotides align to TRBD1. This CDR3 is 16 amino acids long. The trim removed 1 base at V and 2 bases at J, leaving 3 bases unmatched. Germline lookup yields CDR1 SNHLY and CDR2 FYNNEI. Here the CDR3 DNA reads TGTGCCAGCAGTGAAGGGGGACAGGGAACTGGAAACACCATATATTTT. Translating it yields CASSEGGQGTGNTIYF.